The subject of this entry is one T cell receptor (beta chain). The record originates from a study of control samples from healthy donors and cancer patients. Generated by immunoSEQ multiplex PCR, the TCRdb table keeps only in-frame clones and is missing some. Its clone listing holds some 190,000 clones. This CDR3 has 13 amino acids. CDR1 is MGHRA, CDR2 YSYEKL, per germline. V lost 6 bases to trimming and J lost 2 bases, with 10 bases between them. The origin of this receptor is a woman in her twenties or thirties in good health. The rearrangement links TRBV4-1 to TRBJ2-5; D not resolved. Material for sequencing was blood. In DNA form, the CDR3 reads TGCGCCAGCAGTCCCTTCAGGCAAGAGACCCAGTACTTC. Its protein product is CASSPFRQETQYF.